Presented here are 29 T cell receptor beta chains from one specimen sequenced in a study of blood T cell repertoires in COVID-19. Libraries were prepared by immunoSEQ multiplex PCR; TCRdb keeps only in-frame clonotypes and omits some of them. The sample consists of approximately 180,000 clones, 70% to 90% of them appearing once. The sequencing sample was made of peripheral blood. Receptor source: a man aged 55 to 70 with active or convalescent COVID-19.

V usage is TRBV19 and J usage is TRBJ1-1; 7 nucleotides align to TRBD1. The length of the CDR3 is 16 residues. V lost 5 bases to trimming and J lost 1 base; unmatched junction nucleotides: 10. Germline assignment: CDR1 LNHDA and CDR2 SQIVND (reference sequence). The CDR3 DNA follows: TGTGCCAGTAGTCCCAGGAGGGGGCATCCGAACACTGAAGCTTTCTTT. It codes for CASSPRRGHPNTEAFF.

This chain uses TRBV19 with TRBJ1-2, with D possibly TRBD1 on 5 matching bases. Trimming took 6 bases from V and 8 from J, leaving 22 bases between them. This CDR3 is 15 amino acids long. Germline V gene data show CDR1 as LNHDA and CDR2 as SQIVND (reference sequence). The CDR3 region is CASSTTIGGTEGYTF. The CDR3 DNA is TGTGCCAGTAGCACAACCATCGGGGGGACTGAAGGCTACACCTTC.

This chain uses TRBV2 with TRBJ1-4; D remains ambiguous. V was clipped by 7 bases and J by 0 bases, with 6 bases between them. The CDR3 sequence is 13 residues long. Germline V gene data show CDR1 as SNHLY and CDR2 as FYNNEI. The CDR3 sequence is CASTFSTNEKLFF. Written as DNA, the CDR3 is TGTGCCAGCACTTTTTCAACTAATGAAAAACTGTTTTTT.

The chain couples TRBV15 to TRBJ1-5; 9 bases align to TRBD1. Trimming took 0 bases from V and 8 from J; bases not matched to a gene: 5. Germline lookup yields CDR1 LNHNV and CDR2 YYDKDF (reference sequence). The CDR3 consists of 15 residues. CDR3 nucleotides: TGTGCCACCAGCAGAGAGACAGGGGGGCGCGAGCCCCAGCATTTT. It encodes CATSRETGGREPQHF. The variable domain in full, with the rest retrieved from reference TRBV15 and TRBJ1-5, is DAMVIQNPRYQVTQFGKPVTLSCSQTLNHNVMYWYQQKSSQAPKLLFHYYDKDFNNEADTPDNFQSRRPNTSFCFLDIRSPGLGDTAMYLCATSRETGGREPQHFGDGTRLSIL.

This clone was observed a few times. The chain carries TRBV29-1 and TRBJ1-1; TRBD1 matches 7 bases. The CDR3 consists of 11 residues. Germline lookup yields CDR1 SQVTM and CDR2 ANQGSEA. V was clipped by 6 bases and J by 8 bases; unmatched bases: 6. The CDR3 sequence is CSVGGQWEAFF. In nucleotides, the CDR3 is TGCAGCGTCGGGGGACAGTGGGAAGCTTTCTTT. Full variable domain (missing parts from reference TRBV29-1 and TRBJ1-1): SAVISQKPSRDICQRGTSLTIQCQVDSQVTMMFWYRQQPGQSLTLIATANQGSEATYESGFVIDKFPISRPNLTFSTLTVSNMSPEDSSIYLCSVGGQWEAFFGQGTRLTVV.

The V gene is TRBV19, the J gene TRBJ1-6; 8 bases are a match to TRBD1. The CDR3 length is 15 residues. V lost 6 bases, J lost 9 bases, and 10 bases stayed unmatched. Per germline, CDR1 LNHDA and CDR2 SQIVND (reference sequence). CDR3 nucleotides: TGTGCCAGTAGCTCCGGGACAGGCCCGGTTTCACCCCTCCACTTT. It specifies CASSSGTGPVSPLHF.

The chain combines TRBV6-5 with TRBJ2-1; TRBD2 matches at 8 bases. The CDR3 has 14 amino acids. The ends lost 7 bases at V and 6 bases at J; junction bases unmatched: 8. From germline, CDR1 is MNHEY and CDR2 SVGAGI. The CDR3, as DNA: TGTGCCAGCAAAGGAGCGGGAGCCTCCAATGAGCAGTTCTTC. Amino acid sequence: CASKGAGASNEQFF.

The chain joins TRBV2 to TRBJ1-2; 9 bases agree with TRBD1. After removal of 6 bases from V and 7 bases from J, the junction contained 9 bases not matched to a gene. The CDR3 sequence is 14 residues long. Germline CDR1 reads SNHLY; CDR2 reads FYNNEI. The DNA of the CDR3 is TGTGCCAGCAGGGATTACGGACAGGGGAGTGGCTACACCTTC. As protein: CASRDYGQGSGYTF.

The chain links TRBV19 to TRBJ2-2, with 9 positions matching TRBD2. This CDR3 is built from 15 residues. The J segment lost 9 bases and the V segment lost 1 base, leaving 6 bases of the junction unmatched. Germline CDR1 is LNHDA and CDR2 is SQIVND (reference sequence). The CDR3 is CASSIVGTSPRELFF. The CDR3 coding sequence is TGTGCCAGTAGTATAGTCGGGACTAGCCCCCGGGAGCTGTTTTTT.

The rearrangement joins TRBV25-1 to TRBJ2-5; possibly TRBD2 for D (6 bases). CDR3 length: 14 residues. Trimming shortened V by 6 bases and J by 5 bases, and 16 bases separated the two germline ends. Germline CDR1 reads MGHDK; CDR2 reads SYGVNS. The CDR3, as DNA: TGTGCCAGCAGGCGGACGGGGGACGGTGAGACCCAGTACTTC. Amino acid sequence: CASRRTGDGETQYF.

This chain connects TRBV7-2 to TRBJ2-1, with 8 bases that match TRBD1. The germline V gene encodes CDR1 SGHTA and CDR2 FQGNSA. Trimming took 3 bases from V and 9 from J; bases not matched to a gene: 7. This CDR3 comprises 14 residues. The CDR3, as DNA: TGTGCCAGCAGCTTGCAGGGGGCAGCCGCTGAGCAGTTCTTC. It specifies CASSLQGAAAEQFF.

The chain couples TRBV15 to TRBJ1-2; 8 bases line up with TRBD1. There are 15 residues in the CDR3. Germline CDR1 reads LNHNV; CDR2 reads YYDKDF (reference sequence). J gave up 6 bases and V 2 bases, and 8 bases lay outside the gene matches. The CDR3 DNA is TGTGCCACCAGCAGACCCGGCAGGGGGCTCGATGGCTACACCTTC. It codes for CATSRPGRGLDGYTF.

The chain employs TRBV19 and TRBJ2-7, with D uncertain. Trimming cost V 7 bases and J 1 base, with 17 bases left between them. Germline lookup yields CDR1 LNHDA and CDR2 SQIVND (reference sequence). The length of the CDR3 is 15 residues. CDR3 sequence: CASIGTTVVSYEQYF. DNA of the CDR3: TGTGCCAGTATTGGAACCACAGTAGTTTCCTACGAGCAGTACTTC. The full variable domain, completed using reference TRBV19 and TRBJ2-7, is DGGITQSPKYLFRKEGQNVTLSCEQNLNHDAMYWYRQDPGQGLRLIYYSQIVNDFQKGDIAEGYSVSREKKESFPLTVTSAQKNPTAFYLCASIGTTVVSYEQYFGPGTRLTVT.

This clone occurred a few times. The rearrangement uses TRBV14 and TRBJ2-7; TRBD1 might be the D (7 bases). Germline V gene lookup returns CDR1 SGHDN and CDR2 FVKESK. CDR3 size: 15 residues. V lost 3 bases, J lost 7 bases, and 19 bases lay in between. The CDR3 nucleotides read TGTGCCAGCAGCCACGTACTCGACAGGGCGGGGGAGCAGTACTTC. This encodes CASSHVLDRAGEQYF.

The gene calls are TRBV18 and TRBJ1-1; D is unclear. Germline CDR1 reads KGHSH; CDR2 reads LQKENI. CDR3 size: 13 residues. The V end lost 2 bases, the J end lost 1 base, and 5 bases lay between the germline ends. The CDR3 region has the DNA TGTGCCAGCTCACCATCATCGAACACTGAAGCTTTCTTT. Amino acids: CASSPSSNTEAFF.

V is TRBV2 and J is TRBJ1-4, with 7 bases lining up with TRBD1. The germline V gene encodes CDR1 SNHLY and CDR2 FYNNEI. V trimming: 7 bases; J trimming: 4 bases; junction bases outside the gene matches: 9. This CDR3 spans 15 amino acids. CDR3: CASKMRGQVNEKLFF. CDR3 nucleotide sequence: TGTGCCAGCAAGATGAGGGGGCAAGTTAATGAAAAACTGTTTTTT.

This clone showed up many times. The rearrangement uses TRBV7-9 and TRBJ2-1, with unresolved D. The germline CDR1 and CDR2 sequences are SEHNR and FQNEAQ (reference sequence). V was trimmed by 1 base and J by 12 bases, leaving 13 bases between them. This CDR3 is 13 amino acids long. The chain's CDR3 is CASSLGPLRWQFF. In DNA form, the CDR3 reads TGTGCCAGCAGCTTAGGGCCCCTCCGCTGGCAGTTCTTC.

CDR3 DNA: TGTGCCAGCAGCTTAGATCGAGGTGCCCTTGGGGGCCACGAGCAGTACTTC. This gives the protein CASSLDRGALGGHEQYF. The J gene is TRBJ2-7, the V gene TRBV11-2; the D gene is possibly TRBD1 (6 bases). The CDR3 runs to 17 residues. The ends were cut back, 0 bases at V and 5 bases at J, with 20 bases in the middle. The germline V gene encodes CDR1 SGHAT and CDR2 FQNNGV. The variable domain in full, with the rest retrieved from reference TRBV11-2 and TRBJ2-7, is EAGVAQSPRYKIIEKRQSVAFWCNPISGHATLYWYQQILGQGPKLLIQFQNNGVVDDSQLPKDRFSAERLKGVDSTLKIQPAKLEDSAVYLCASSLDRGALGGHEQYFGPGTRLTVT.

The gene calls are TRBV4-1 and TRBJ2-5; 8 nucleotides agree with TRBD2. V was clipped by 4 bases and J by 2 bases; unmatched bases: 12. This CDR3 contains 17 residues. Germline CDR1 and CDR2: MGHRA and YSYEKL. CDR3 region: CASSLRGAGAGQETQYF. In DNA, the CDR3 is TGCGCCAGCAGCCTCAGGGGAGCGGGGGCCGGACAAGAGACCCAGTACTTC.

The chain employs TRBV2 and TRBJ1-2; 8 bases are shared with TRBD1. This CDR3 is 13 amino acids long. Germline CDR1 is SNHLY and CDR2 is FYNNEI. Losses at the gene ends were 1 base for V and 6 bases for J; bases not matched to a gene: 1. The CDR3 nucleotides are TGTGCCAGCAGTGAAGGCAGGGGGCATGGCTACACCTTC. Its translation: CASSEGRGHGYTF.

V usage is TRBV19 and J usage is TRBJ1-1; tentatively, D is TRBD1 (6 bases). Germline V lookup: CDR1 LNHDA, CDR2 SQIVND (reference sequence). Trimming pared 4 bases from V and 0 bases from J, leaving 12 bases between. The CDR3 extends over 15 amino acids. The CDR3 loop is CASSTWTDMNTEAFF. The CDR3 DNA is TGTGCCAGTAGTACATGGACAGATATGAACACTGAAGCTTTCTTT.

V gene TRBV9 combines with J gene TRBJ1-3; D possibly corresponds to TRBD1 (5 bases). Trimming cost V 4 bases and J 0 bases, with 17 bases left between them. Germline V lookup: CDR1 SGDLS, CDR2 YYNGEE. The CDR3 is 17 residues long. The CDR3 is CASSLRDSTSSGNTIYF. CDR3 nucleotide sequence: TGTGCCAGCAGCCTTCGGGACTCAACGAGCTCTGGAAACACCATATATTTT.

The chain combines TRBV10-2 with TRBJ2-7; 7 bases are a match to TRBD1. The CDR3 length is 16 residues. Per germline, CDR1 WSHSY and CDR2 SAAADI. The J segment lost 0 bases and the V segment lost 7 bases, leaving 12 bases of the junction unmatched. CDR3 DNA sequence: TGCGCCAGCAAACGACAGGGAAGTCGCAGCTCCTACGAGCAGTACTTC. It codes for CASKRQGSRSSYEQYF.

V usage is TRBV9 and J usage is TRBJ2-3; the D gene is possibly TRBD2 (6 bases). CDR1 SGDLS and CDR2 YYNGEE come from the germline V gene. Trimming took off 3 bases at V and 11 bases at J, with 16 bases between the two ends. The CDR3 is 13 amino acids. This CDR3 reads CASSAGTFRGQYF. In nucleotides, the CDR3 is TGTGCCAGCAGCGCGGGGACTTTTCGGGGGCAGTATTTT.

V gene TRBV15 combines with J gene TRBJ1-2; weak D call: TRBD1 (5 bases). There are 17 residues in the CDR3. Per germline, CDR1 LNHNV and CDR2 YYDKDF (reference sequence). V was shortened by 6 bases and J by 2 bases, with 22 bases between the two germline ends. CDR3 nucleotide sequence: TGTGCCACCAGAAATTCCCCGGGAGGGGCTATCAACTATGGCTACACCTTC. Its protein is CATRNSPGGAINYGYTF.

The DNA of the CDR3 is TGTGCCACTACTGAAGGGGACCAAGAGACCCAGTACTTC. Translation gives CATTEGDQETQYF. The rearrangement joins TRBV13 to TRBJ2-5, with a possible D match to TRBD1 (5 bases). This CDR3 has 13 residues. Trimming removed 10 bases at V and 0 bases at J, with 12 bases between. CDR1 and CDR2 (germline): PRHDT, FYEKMQ (reference sequence).

This chain connects TRBV21-1 to TRBJ2-7; the table calls TRBD1, which could not be checked here. TRBV21-1 corresponds to a pseudogene. The CDR3 sequence is 15 residues long. The CDR3 reads CASSTTGTGANEQYF. CDR3 nucleotide sequence: TGTGCCAGCAGCACTACCGGGACAGGGGCCAACGAGCAGTACTTC.

This clone was recorded once. Other DNA sequences from this sample encode an identical CDR3 as well. CDR3 DNA sequence: TGCAGCGCCAGGGACAGGGAAAACTATGGCTACACCTTC. Translation gives CSARDRENYGYTF. This chain joins TRBV29-1 and TRBJ1-2; 9 bases fit TRBD1. The CDR3 loop spans 13 amino acids. V lost 7 bases to trimming and J lost 2 bases; unmatched junction nucleotides: 5. Germline CDR1 reads SQVTM; CDR2 reads ANQGSEA.

This clone was observed once. V is TRBV7-9 and J is TRBJ1-3, with D uncertain. Germline CDR1 reads SEHNR; CDR2 reads FQNEAQ (reference sequence). The V gene lost 9 bases and the J gene lost 0 bases, with 9 bases spanning the gap. The CDR3 totals 13 residues. CDR3 sequence: CASKPSSGNTIYF. The CDR3 coding sequence is TGTGCCAGTAAGCCGAGCTCTGGAAACACCATATATTTT.